These 2 T cell receptor beta chains came from one sample sequenced in a study of blood T cell repertoires in COVID-19. Profiling relied on immunoSEQ multiplex PCR, and the TCRdb table lists in-frame clones only, not all of them. The table shows about 190,000 clones, with about 82% occurring only once. The sequencing sample was made of PBMCs or T cells enriched from blood (not recorded which). These receptors all come from a man aged 35-49 years with acute COVID-19.

J is TRBJ2-1 and V is TRBV5-4, with unresolved D. Germline V lookup: CDR1 SGHNT, CDR2 YYREEE (reference sequence). The CDR3 extends over 15 amino acids. The ends were cut back, 0 bases at V and 0 bases at J, with 7 bases in the middle. CDR3 bases: TGTGCCAGCAGCTTGGATCCGAGCTCCTACAATGAGCAGTTCTTC. Its protein product is CASSLDPSSYNEQFF.

This chain links TRBV5-1 with TRBJ2-3, with D uncertain. Germline CDR1 and CDR2: SGHRS and YFSETQ. The CDR3 is made up of 11 amino acids. Trimming took off 1 base at V and 6 bases at J, with 3 bases between the two ends. The CDR3 loop is CASSLLDTQYF. The CDR3 nucleotides are TGCGCCAGCAGCTTGCTGGATACGCAGTATTTT.